The rows below give T cell receptor beta chains drawn from one sample of a study of blood T cell repertoires in COVID-19. The method was immunoSEQ multiplex PCR; TCRdb's version includes in-frame clones alone and lacks a portion of them. Altogether about 72,000 clones are present, around nine tenths being singletons, with the ten largest covering roughly 13%. The sample comprised peripheral blood. Every receptor here comes from a woman in her sixties or seventies with acute or convalescent COVID-19. Both conserved end residues are part of each CDR3. A D gene is named only where the DNA matches it firmly. Clone sizes are given selectively: once, few, many, or a class where the clone is expanded.

size	V	D	J	CDR3	DNA
few	TRBV11-2	.	TRBJ1-3	CASSPDRNTIYF	TGTGCCAGCAGCCCGGACAGAAACACCATATATTTT
few	TRBV7-9	TRBD2	TRBJ2-3	CASSRLAVGDTQYF	TGTGCCAGCAGCAGACTAGCGGTAGGAGATACGCAGTATTTT
.	TRBV3-1/TRBV3-2	.	TRBJ1-2	CASSTVTGSYGYTF	TGTGCCAGCAGCACTGTAACAGGGTCCTATGGCTACACCTTC
.	TRBV12-3/TRBV12-4	.	TRBJ1-1	CASSFSQTEAFF	TGTGCCAGCAGTTTTTCCCAGACTGAAGCTTTCTTT
.	TRBV5-1	.	TRBJ2-5	CASSVGGNQETQYF	TGCGCCAGCAGCGTCGGAGGGAACCAAGAGACCCAGTACTTC
.	TRBV2	TRBD1	TRBJ1-6	CASRAPGQSPPLHF	TGTGCCAGCAGGGCCCCGGGACAGTCGCCACCCCTCCACTTT
.	TRBV6-5	TRBD1	TRBJ2-7	CASSYDRDRGYEQYF	TGTGCCAGCAGTTATGACCGGGACAGGGGTTACGAGCAGTACTTC
.	TRBV12-3/TRBV12-4	.	TRBJ1-6	CASSPPIGGTLHF	TGTGCCAGCAGTCCTCCCATCGGCGGCACCCTCCACTTT
few	TRBV5-1	.	TRBJ2-3	CASSLRLESTDTQYF	TGCGCCAGCAGCCTACGACTAGAAAGCACAGATACGCAGTATTTT
.	TRBV18	.	TRBJ2-2	CASSKARGNTGELFF	TGTGCCAGCTCAAAGGCCAGGGGGAACACCGGGGAGCTGTTTTTT
.	TRBV12-5	.	TRBJ2-2	CASGLSFGSRGTNTGELFF	TGTGCTAGTGGCCTTTCCTTTGGATCCCGGGGGACGAACACCGGGGAGCTGTTTTTT
.	TRBV6-4	.	TRBJ2-1	CASSVDRDNEQFF	TGTGCCAGCAGTGTGGACAGAGACAATGAGCAGTTCTTC
.	TRBV10-3	TRBD1	TRBJ2-2	CAISGRQGWSNTGELFF	TGTGCCATCAGTGGAAGACAGGGATGGTCGAACACCGGGGAGCTGTTTTTT
.	TRBV19	.	TRBJ1-1	CASSYSLNTEAFF	TGTGCCAGTAGTTACTCCCTAAACACTGAAGCTTTCTTT
few	TRBV11-1	.	TRBJ1-6	CASSGSLQAPLHF	TGTGCCAGCAGCGGCAGCCTACAGGCACCCCTCCACTTT
.	TRBV5-1	.	TRBJ2-2	CASSLDLNTGELFF	TGCGCCAGCAGCTTGGATCTCAACACCGGGGAGCTGTTTTTT
.	TRBV6-5	TRBD1	TRBJ1-1	CASRRPGQANTEAFF	TGTGCCAGCAGAAGACCGGGACAGGCAAACACTGAAGCTTTCTTT
.	TRBV29-1	TRBD2	TRBJ2-5	CSVRLAGGWETQYF	TGCAGCGTGAGACTAGCGGGGGGCTGGGAGACCCAGTACTTC
.	TRBV19	TRBD2	TRBJ2-1	CASSFGLANEQFF	TGTGCCAGTAGTTTCGGACTAGCCAATGAGCAGTTCTTC
.	TRBV30	.	TRBJ2-2	CAWRQLNTGELFF	TGTGCCTGGAGGCAGTTAAACACCGGGGAGCTGTTTTTT
.	TRBV6-4	.	TRBJ2-3	CASSPERGDTQYF	TGTGCCAGCAGTCCGGAAAGGGGAGATACGCAGTATTTT
.	TRBV5-4	TRBD2	TRBJ2-1	CASSGELGTRVNEQFF	TGTGCCAGCAGCGGGGAACTCGGGACTAGAGTCAATGAGCAGTTCTTC
.	TRBV7-9	TRBD1	TRBJ2-7	CASSFGRDSVHEQYF	TGTGCCAGCAGCTTCGGACGGGACAGCGTCCACGAGCAGTACTTC
.	TRBV25-1	TRBD1	TRBJ2-5	CASSETPEQGETQYF	TGTGCCAGCAGTGAAACACCAGAACAGGGGGAGACCCAGTACTTC
.	TRBV5-4	TRBD1	TRBJ1-2	CASSYYGQDDYGYTF	TGTGCCAGCAGCTATTACGGACAGGACGACTATGGCTACACCTTC
.	TRBV10-1	.	TRBJ1-2	CAHHRYGYTF	TGCGCCCACCACAGGTATGGCTACACCTTC
.	TRBV4-1	TRBD1	TRBJ1-2	CASSPQFPSGGTDGYTF	TGCGCCAGCAGCCCCCAATTCCCGTCAGGGGGCACGGATGGCTACACCTTC
.	TRBV27	TRBD1	TRBJ2-5	CASSLSWTGDTRETQYF	TGTGCCAGCAGTTTATCGTGGACAGGAGACACCCGAGAGACCCAGTACTTC
.	TRBV9	TRBD1	TRBJ1-4	CASSVGNRGQVNEKLFF	TGTGCCAGCAGCGTAGGTAACAGGGGGCAGGTTAATGAAAAACTGTTTTTT
.	TRBV3-1/TRBV3-2	.	TRBJ1-4	CASSQQGATNEKLFF	TGTGCCAGCAGCCAACAGGGTGCAACTAATGAAAAACTGTTTTTT
.	TRBV11-2	.	TRBJ2-7	CASSLASSEGYEQYF	TGTGCCAGCAGCTTAGCGTCTAGCGAGGGCTACGAGCAGTACTTC
once	TRBV27	.	TRBJ2-1	CASSPRADLSSYNEQFF	TGTGCCAGCAGTCCGAGGGCAGACCTCAGCTCCTACAATGAGCAGTTCTTC
.	TRBV19	.	TRBJ1-6	CASSPSVLLVSPLHF	TGTGCCAGTAGTCCCAGCGTCCTTCTGGTTTCACCCCTCCACTTT
.	TRBV11-2	.	TRBJ1-1	CASSLAQEAFF	TGTGCCAGCAGCTTAGCTCAGGAAGCTTTCTTT
.	TRBV5-1	TRBD2	TRBJ2-5	CASSLPPGGGPVTQYF	TGCGCCAGCAGCTTGCCACCCGGGGGGGGGCCGGTGACCCAGTACTTC
.	TRBV11-2	TRBD1	TRBJ1-1	CASSYPTGGPEAFF	TGTGCCAGCAGCTATCCTACAGGGGGCCCTGAAGCTTTCTTT
.	TRBV3-1/TRBV3-2	TRBD1	TRBJ2-7	CASSLWDRFYEQYF	TGTGCCAGCAGTCTCTGGGACAGATTTTATGAGCAGTACTTC
.	TRBV7-2	.	TRBJ1-2	CASSLGADIDGYTF	TGTGCCAGCAGCTTAGGGGCTGATATTGATGGCTACACCTTC
few	TRBV7-3	.	TRBJ1-6	CASSLLAGDNSPLHF	TGTGCCAGCAGCTTATTGGCAGGGGATAATTCACCCCTCCACTTT
few	TRBV3-1/TRBV3-2	.	TRBJ1-5	CASSQGNRGNQPQHF	TGTGCCAGCAGCCAAGGTAACAGAGGCAATCAGCCCCAGCATTTT
once	TRBV12-3/TRBV12-4	.	TRBJ2-3	CASSPIPSHTQYF	TGTGCCAGCAGTCCCATTCCTAGTCATACGCAGTATTTT
.	TRBV7-2	TRBD2	TRBJ2-1	CASRLTSGGPASEQFF	TGTGCCAGCAGGCTAACTAGCGGGGGGCCAGCCAGTGAGCAGTTCTTC
.	TRBV9	.	TRBJ1-1	CASSGIGVATEAFF	TGTGCCAGCAGCGGGATCGGGGTTGCCACTGAAGCTTTCTTT
once	TRBV2	.	TRBJ2-5	CASSLQQAQRYF	TGTGCCAGCAGTCTCCAGCAGGCTCAACGGTACTTC
few	TRBV5-1	.	TRBJ1-6	CASSSGQNSPLHF	TGCGCCAGCAGCTCTGGGCAGAATTCACCCCTCCACTTT
.	TRBV7-9	TRBD1	TRBJ2-7	CASSFNGGSGTGQYEQYF	TGTGCCAGCAGCTTTAATGGTGGGTCAGGGACAGGCCAATACGAGCAGTACTTC
.	TRBV19	TRBD1	TRBJ2-2	CASSPVRGTGELFF	TGTGCCAGTAGTCCCGTCAGGGGGACCGGGGAGCTGTTTTTT
.	TRBV7-2	.	TRBJ1-1	CASSPLVGNTEAFF	TGTGCCAGCAGCCCCCTCGTCGGGAACACTGAAGCTTTCTTT
.	TRBV6-5	TRBD1	TRBJ2-5	CASSYTRTGQETQYF	TGTGCCAGCAGTTACACCAGGACAGGTCAAGAGACCCAGTACTTC
.	TRBV6-6	.	TRBJ2-5	CASSYSKDRGAQYF	TGTGCCAGCAGTTACTCAAAGGACAGAGGGGCCCAGTACTTC
.	TRBV11-2	TRBD2	TRBJ2-2	CASSPIRRGGTGELFF	TGTGCCAGCAGCCCCATTCGGCGGGGGGGCACCGGGGAGCTGTTTTTT